The 30 T cell receptor beta chains below were found in one sample sequenced in a study of blood T cell repertoires in COVID-19. Sequencing was performed with immunoSEQ multiplex PCR; in TCRdb, only in-frame clones are kept and a portion is missing. There are about 170,000 clones in the sample; 83% occur only once, and roughly 19% lies in the top ten. Sequenced material: peripheral blood. The receptors here all came from a woman between 65 and 79 years old who had recovered from COVID-19.

This sequence joins TRBV19 and TRBJ1-5, with D possibly matching TRBD1 (5 bases). With 5 bases removed from V and 6 bases from J, the gap between germline ends came to 11 bases. The CDR3 has 13 amino acids. The germline V gene encodes CDR1 LNHDA and CDR2 SQIVND (reference sequence). The CDR3 sequence: CASSPGGGQPQHF. The CDR3 DNA reads TGTGCCAGTAGTCCCGGGGGTGGTCAGCCCCAGCATTTT.

This clone was observed a single time. J is TRBJ1-5 and V is TRBV5-1, with D uncertain. Germline V gene sequence: CDR1 SGHRS, CDR2 YFSETQ. The CDR3 spans 14 residues. Deletions cut 2 bases from V and 0 bases from J, with 6 bases between. In DNA, the CDR3 is TGCGCCAGCAGCTTATACAGTAGCAATCAGCCCCAGCATTTT. This translates into CASSLYSSNQPQHF. Complete variable domain (other parts from reference TRBV5-1 and TRBJ1-5): KAGVTQTPRYLIKTRGQQVTLSCSPISGHRSVSWYQQTPGQGLQFLFEYFSETQRNKGNFPGRFSGRQFSNSRSEMNVSTLELGDSALYLCASSLYSSNQPQHFGDGTRLSIL.

This clone is a singleton in its sample. The chain joins TRBV3-1 (or the pseudogene TRBV3-2) to TRBJ1-1, with D possibly being TRBD1 (5 bases). The CDR3 extends over 15 amino acids. The V gene's germline CDR1 is LGHDT and CDR2 YNNKEL (reference sequence). V lost 1 base, J lost 5 bases, and 14 bases lay in between. CDR3 coding DNA: TGTGCCAGCAGCCAAGCCGGCCACGGGGGAACTGAAGCTTTCTTT. Amino acids: CASSQAGHGGTEAFF.

V usage is TRBV9 and J usage is TRBJ2-5; D unclear. Germline V gives CDR1 SGDLS, CDR2 YYNGEE. Trimming shortened V by 0 bases and J by 2 bases, and 11 bases separated the two germline ends. The CDR3 extends over 15 amino acids. The CDR3 sequence is CASSVGAVQQETQYF. The CDR3 DNA reads TGTGCCAGCAGCGTAGGGGCAGTTCAACAAGAGACCCAGTACTTC.

The chain combines TRBV28 with TRBJ1-2; D may be TRBD1 (5 bases). V was pared by 5 bases and J by 8 bases, with 21 bases between. The CDR3 contains 15 residues. Looked up from germline, CDR1 is MDHEN and CDR2 is SYDVKM. The CDR3 is CASSPAARGAGGYTF. The CDR3 nucleotides read TGTGCCAGCAGTCCAGCCGCCCGCGGGGCCGGCGGCTACACCTTC.

The rearrangement joins TRBV4-2 to TRBJ2-3, with TRBD2 matching over 10 bases. This CDR3 has 16 amino acids. V dropped 3 bases and J dropped 8; count of bases not matched to a gene: 11. Per the germline V gene, CDR1 is LGHNA and CDR2 is YNFKEQ. CDR3 amino acids: CASSQAPSGGGRTQYF. In nucleotides, the CDR3 is TGTGCCAGCAGCCAGGCCCCTAGCGGGGGCGGCCGTACGCAGTATTTT.

CDR3 DNA: TGCAGTGCTAGTGGGGGACGGGGGGCGCCTTATAGCAATCAGCCCCAGCATTTT. Its protein product is CSASGGRGAPYSNQPQHF. The chain uses TRBV20-1 and TRBJ1-5; D perhaps matches TRBD1 (6 bases). Germline loops: CDR1 DFQATT, CDR2 SNEGSKA (reference sequence). This CDR3 region has 18 residues. The germline V and J ends were trimmed by 3 bases and 0 bases, with 21 bases remaining between them.

The chain combines TRBV2 with TRBJ1-5, with 10 bases matching TRBD1. The CDR3 is 16 amino acids. Trimming took 4 bases from V and 0 from J; bases not matched to a gene: 3. Germline loops: CDR1 SNHLY, CDR2 FYNNEI. CDR3 in DNA: TGTGCCAGCAGTGGACAGGGGGCCCTTAGCAATCAGCCCCAGCATTTT. Protein sequence: CASSGQGALSNQPQHF.

The chain carries TRBV11-3 and TRBJ2-5; a weak D match, TRBD2 (7 bases). Germline V CDR1 and CDR2: SGHNT, YENEEA. V lost 1 base, J lost 7 bases, and 10 bases lay in between. The CDR3 runs to 13 residues. The CDR3 sequence: CASSLGRGGTQYF. CDR3 nucleotides: TGTGCCAGCAGCTTAGGAAGGGGGGGGACCCAGTACTTC.

The chain has TRBV6-5 and TRBJ1-2, with 10 bases that match TRBD1. Germline trimming cut 5 bases from V and 12 bases from J; bases unmatched to any gene: 12. The V gene's germline CDR1 is MNHEY and CDR2 SVGAGI. This CDR3 has 14 amino acids. The chain's CDR3 is CASSKRPGQGQDTF. The CDR3 nucleotides are TGTGCCAGCAGTAAGCGCCCGGGACAGGGGCAAGACACCTTC.

This rearrangement joins TRBV7-3 to TRBJ1-1; D is undetermined. There are 13 residues in the CDR3. Germline-derived CDR1 and CDR2 are SGHTA and FQGTGA. Trimming stripped 0 bases from V and 8 bases from J, with 10 bases between. CDR3 nucleotides: TGTGCCAGCAGCTTAACCAGGCGGGCGGAAGCTTTCTTT. Amino acids: CASSLTRRAEAFF. The variable domain in full, completed from reference TRBV7-3 and TRBJ1-1, reads GAGVSQTPSNKVTEKGKYVELRCDPISGHTALYWYRQSLGQGPEFLIYFQGTGAADDSGLPNDRFFAVRPEGSVSTLKIQRTERGDSAVYLCASSLTRRAEAFFGQGTRLTVV.

This chain uses TRBV9 with TRBJ1-2; D might be TRBD1 (6 bases). This CDR3 has 14 amino acids. V was pared by 0 bases and J by 5 bases, with 11 bases between. Germline V gene lookup returns CDR1 SGDLS and CDR2 YYNGEE. In nucleotides, the CDR3 is TGTGCCAGCAGCGTAGATCCAGGGGAATATGGCTACACCTTC. Translating it yields CASSVDPGEYGYTF.

The CDR3 DNA reads as TGTGCCAGCTCACCACCGGCGGGCGGTGGCTATGGCTACACCTTC. This encodes CASSPPAGGGYGYTF. The chain has TRBV18 and TRBJ1-2, with D unresolved. The CDR3 length is 15 residues. CDR1 is KGHSH, CDR2 LQKENI, per germline. V lost 0 bases, J lost 4 bases, and 12 bases lay in between. The full variable domain, completed using reference TRBV18 and TRBJ1-2, is NAGVMQNPRHLVRRRGQEARLRCSPMKGHSHVYWYRQLPEEGLKFMVYLQKENIIDESGMPKERFSAEFPKEGPSILRIQQVVRGDSAAYFCASSPPAGGGYGYTFGSGTRLTVV.

The rearrangement uses TRBV5-1 and TRBJ2-2, with D possibly TRBD1 on 6 matching bases. This CDR3 comprises 15 residues. Between the trimmed V and J ends, which lost 0 bases and 6 bases, there was a span of 12 bases. The germline V gene has CDR1 SGHRS and CDR2 YFSETQ. CDR3 coding DNA: TGCGCCAGCAGCTTGGCGGCAGGGGAGCCCGGGGAGCTGTTTTTT. Its protein is CASSLAAGEPGELFF.

The chain combines TRBV9 with TRBJ2-2; perhaps TRBD2 as D (6 bases). With 0 bases removed from V and 1 base from J, the gap between germline ends came to 7 bases. The germline V gene encodes CDR1 SGDLS and CDR2 YYNGEE. There are 15 residues in the CDR3. Written as DNA, the CDR3 is TGTGCCAGCAGCGTAGTGCGGGAGAACACCGGGGAGCTGTTTTTT. Translated, it gives CASSVVRENTGELFF.

V is TRBV3-1 (or the pseudogene TRBV3-2) and J is TRBJ2-1, with 8 bases fitting TRBD1. The CDR3 length is 14 residues. V lost 6 bases and J lost 8; bases outside the gene matches: 9. Germline assignment: CDR1 LGHDT and CDR2 YNNKEL (reference sequence). The CDR3 is CASSNTGGKDEQFF. The CDR3 DNA is TGTGCCAGCAGTAATACAGGGGGGAAGGATGAGCAGTTCTTC.

This clone was detected only once. The V call is TRBV4-2, the J call TRBJ2-7, with 11 bases aligning to TRBD2. Losses at the gene ends were 10 bases for V and 1 base for J; bases not matched to a gene: 9. Germline V gene sequence: CDR1 LGHNA, CDR2 YNFKEQ. The CDR3 contains 15 residues. The CDR3 loop reads CATGPGLAVSYEQYF. The CDR3 nucleotides read TGTGCCACCGGGCCGGGACTAGCGGTTTCCTACGAGCAGTACTTC.

The CDR3 DNA follows: TGTGCCAGCACCCCGACTAGCGGGAGCTCAGATACGCAGTATTTT. This sequence encodes CASTPTSGSSDTQYF. This sequence joins TRBV6-2 or TRBV6-3 and TRBJ2-3; TRBD2 matches 12 bases. V lost 7 bases, J lost 4 bases, and 6 bases stayed unmatched. CDR1 MNHEY and CDR2 SVGEGT come from the germline V gene. CDR3 size: 15 residues.

This rearrangement joins TRBV14 to TRBJ2-6; D is possibly TRBD1 (5 bases). Germline V gene lookup returns CDR1 SGHDN and CDR2 FVKESK. V lost 3 bases, J lost 0 bases, and 15 bases lay in between. The CDR3 contains 18 residues. The CDR3 spells CASSHRPGAISGANVLTF. In DNA, the CDR3 is TGTGCCAGCAGCCACCGACCTGGGGCAATCTCTGGGGCCAACGTCCTGACTTTC.

The rearrangement links TRBV7-2 to TRBJ2-7; a possible D gene is TRBD2 (5 bases). The V end lost 0 bases, the J end lost 7 bases, and 13 bases lay between the germline ends. The CDR3 has 14 amino acids. Germline loops: CDR1 SGHTA, CDR2 FQGNSA. The CDR3 DNA follows: TGTGCCAGCAGCTTAGCCCCGGCGGGTCTAGAGCAGTACTTC. Protein sequence: CASSLAPAGLEQYF. Using reference TRBV7-2 and TRBJ2-7 for the parts outside the CDR3, the full variable domain is GAGVSQSPSNKVTEKGKDVELRCDPISGHTALYWYRQSLGQGLEFLIYFQGNSAPDKSGLPSDRFSAERTGGSVSTLTIQRTQQEDSAVYLCASSLAPAGLEQYFGPGTRLTVT.

Written as DNA, the CDR3 is TGCGCCAGCAGCTTGGACGGACAGCCGAATTCACCCCTCCACTTT. The encoded protein is CASSLDGQPNSPLHF. The chain has TRBV5-1 and TRBJ1-6; TRBD1 might be the D (6 bases). This CDR3 spans 15 amino acids. V was clipped by 0 bases and J by 7 bases, with 11 bases between them. CDR1 is SGHRS and CDR2 is YFSETQ in the germline V gene.

This chain joins TRBV15 and TRBJ1-4; no clear D. This CDR3 has 12 amino acids. V shed 3 bases and J shed 7 bases, with 6 bases lying between them. CDR1 LNHNV and CDR2 YYDKDF come from the germline V gene (reference sequence). Here the CDR3 DNA reads TGTGCCACCAGCAGGGCCACTGAAAAACTGTTTTTT. It encodes CATSRATEKLFF. The variable domain in full, completed from reference TRBV15 and TRBJ1-4, reads DAMVIQNPRYQVTQFGKPVTLSCSQTLNHNVMYWYQQKSSQAPKLLFHYYDKDFNNEADTPDNFQSRRPNTSFCFLDIRSPGLGDTAMYLCATSRATEKLFFGSGTQLSVL.

This chain connects TRBV7-6 to TRBJ2-5; weak D call: TRBD2 (7 bases). With 7 bases removed from V and 3 bases from J, the gap between germline ends came to 21 bases. CDR3 length: 16 amino acids. CDR1 and CDR2 (germline): SGHVS, FNYEAQ. CDR3: CASTHRAGEEEETQYF. The CDR3 DNA is TGTGCCAGCACCCACAGGGCGGGGGAGGAAGAAGAGACCCAGTACTTC.

V and J are TRBV10-1 and TRBJ2-3, with a tentative D call TRBD2 (5 bases). This CDR3 has 14 amino acids. The V end was cut by 6 bases, the J end by 2 bases, with 12 bases between. Germline CDR1 is WNHNN and CDR2 is SYGVQD (reference sequence). CDR3 sequence: CASSPGSLTDTQYF. For the CDR3, the DNA is TGCGCCAGCAGCCCGGGATCACTCACAGATACGCAGTATTTT.

The gene calls are TRBV4-2 and TRBJ1-6, with 12 nucleotides matching TRBD1. The CDR3 is made up of 16 amino acids. Germline loops: CDR1 LGHNA, CDR2 YNFKEQ. With V trimmed by 4 bases and J by 10 bases, 8 bases remained unmatched. The CDR3 region is CASSRTGTGGDSPLHF. The CDR3 DNA sequence: TGTGCCAGCAGCCGCACTGGGACAGGGGGCGACTCACCCCTCCACTTT.

Only a few counts were recorded for this clone. The V gene is TRBV5-1, the J gene TRBJ2-3; D unresolved. Germline values: CDR1 SGHRS, CDR2 YFSETQ. The CDR3 is 12 residues long. V was cut by 0 bases and J by 4 bases, with 3 bases left in between. Written as DNA, the CDR3 is TGCGCCAGCAGCTTGGGAGCAGATACGCAGTATTTT. This codes for CASSLGADTQYF.

This clone was seen a few times. This chain uses TRBV9 with TRBJ1-5; tentatively, D is TRBD1 (5 bases). CDR1 SGDLS and CDR2 YYNGEE come from the germline V gene. This CDR3 spans 15 amino acids. Trimming removed 4 bases from V and 7 bases from J, with 18 bases in between. The CDR3 sequence is CASSPEGTGGQPQHF. DNA for the CDR3: TGTGCCAGCAGCCCCGAAGGGACGGGAGGGCAGCCCCAGCATTTT.

This clone was seen a single time. This chain uses TRBV30 with TRBJ2-7; D might be TRBD1 (6 bases). Germline V lookup: CDR1 GTSNPN, CDR2 SVGIG (reference sequence). CDR3 length: 13 residues. Trimming took 3 bases from V and 6 from J, leaving 15 bases between them. The CDR3 sequence: CAWRRWAGAEQYF. CDR3 coding DNA: TGTGCCTGGAGGCGATGGGCAGGGGCCGAGCAGTACTTC. Full variable domain (rest looked up from reference TRBV30 and TRBJ2-7): SQTIHQWPATLVQPVGSPLSLECTVEGTSNPNLYWYRQAAGRGLQLLFYSVGIGQISSEVPQNLSASRPQDRQFILSSKKLLLSDSGFYLCAWRRWAGAEQYFGPGTRLTVT.

The chain has TRBV28 and TRBJ1-1; 8 bases fit TRBD1. The CDR3 is 14 amino acids. The V gene's germline CDR1 is MDHEN and CDR2 SYDVKM. V lost 4 bases, J lost 10 bases, and 11 bases stayed unmatched. The CDR3 protein is CASSSGQVRLGAFF. CDR3 DNA sequence: TGTGCCAGCAGTTCGGGACAGGTTAGACTTGGAGCTTTCTTT.

This chain connects TRBV5-1 to TRBJ1-1; the D is unclear. This CDR3 has 13 residues. V was clipped by 7 bases and J by 5 bases, with 15 bases between them. Germline V lookup: CDR1 SGHRS, CDR2 YFSETQ. This CDR3 reads CASQTAVETEAFF. The CDR3 DNA sequence: TGCGCCAGCCAGACGGCGGTAGAGACTGAAGCTTTCTTT.